This TCR beta chain was documented in a study of monozygotic twins with inflammatory bowel disease. Findings and limits, study-wide: People with IBD had fewer clonotypes in common with others than healthy twins did, especially with disease activity. Among patients, repertoires may have gained variability from differing immunosuppressive treatments.

Collection of a roughly 2.3 ml blood sample took place per donor. As to this clonotype: What it binds is unknown.

Germline assignment: CDR1 GTSNPN and CDR2 SVGIG (reference sequence). The CDR3 extends over 13 amino acids. One entry per CDR3 protein, without DNA, is what TCRdb gives after re-calling the 5' RACE reads. The table for this sample gives 300,000 to 350,000 distinct CDR3 sequences. This rearrangement joins TRBV30 to TRBJ1-5. The sequence came from a human donor with ulcerative colitis or Crohn's disease, or a healthy co-twin of an affected twin (not recorded which). Input material: blood. Here the CDR3 reads CAWSVNSNQPQHF.